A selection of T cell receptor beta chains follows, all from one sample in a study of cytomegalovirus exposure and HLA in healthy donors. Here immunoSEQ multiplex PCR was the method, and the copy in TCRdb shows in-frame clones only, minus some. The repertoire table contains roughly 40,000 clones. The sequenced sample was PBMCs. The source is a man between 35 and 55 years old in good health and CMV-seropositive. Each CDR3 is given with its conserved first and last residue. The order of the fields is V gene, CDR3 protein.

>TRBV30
CAWNGPGETQYF
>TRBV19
CASRPTGVSEQYF
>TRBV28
CAISSGGIREKLFF
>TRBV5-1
CASRFTSGSSETQYF
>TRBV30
CAWSGTTGELFF
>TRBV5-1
CASSYGQGHDEKLFF
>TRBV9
CASSVGTMEGYEQYF
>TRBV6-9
CASSCPVDSPLHF
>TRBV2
CASSRRTSGRADTQYF
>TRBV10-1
CASLSTGGGNFYEQYF
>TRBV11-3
CASSPARAWWGGYEQYF
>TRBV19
CASSTDSGDTGELFF
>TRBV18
CASSPPTGNKQGYEQYF
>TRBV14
CASSQVVPDTQYF
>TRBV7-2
CASSLVGLAGGEQFF
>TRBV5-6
CASSLVAGGLDTQYF
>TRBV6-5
CASSSRSNTEAFF
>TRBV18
CASSPQAGSDYYGYTF
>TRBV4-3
CASTRQGANEKLFF
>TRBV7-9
CASSQQGGTEAFF
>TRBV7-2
CASSLGGGEQYF
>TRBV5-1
CASTPHGLAEETQYF
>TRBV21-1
CASSKKEGANNQPQHF
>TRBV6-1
CASRDLQGLRIQYF
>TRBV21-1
CASSKVLALCKLYEQYF
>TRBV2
CASSELGGDDSPLHF
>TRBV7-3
CASSPREVGHNEQFF
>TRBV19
CASTVTGGAKGYTF
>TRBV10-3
CAISTGEKLFF
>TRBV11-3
CASSFPRVATDTGELFF
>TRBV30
CAWSKYNQETQYF
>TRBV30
CAWSGGGSGQPQHF
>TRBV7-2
CASRPGTGGHEQYF
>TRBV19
CASSIFAGGTSTEQFF
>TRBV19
CASNAPGQGNGYTF
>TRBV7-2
CASSPGGGNSGNTIYF
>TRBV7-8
CASSLGQGPSYEQYF
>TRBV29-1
CSAGFPRENTEAFF
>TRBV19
CASSPQPGVNIQYF
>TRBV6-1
CASSDLGVTETYGYTF
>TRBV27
CASSPLGPGANVLTF
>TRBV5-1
CASSPSGEQETQYF
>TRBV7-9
CASSFERGGSGDTQYF
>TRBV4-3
CASSLDRGNSPLHF